Here is one T cell receptor beta chain with its context. The antigen is unknown. Unique molecular identifiers were built into the TCR beta cDNA libraries. Between about 0.95 and 11 million T cells gave rise to 500,000 to 600,000 cDNA molecules. TCRdb fed the PCR reads into MiXCR, producing one record per CDR3 protein. The table shows roughly 700,000 distinct CDR3 sequences, with 30% occurring only once. This record belongs to a study of post-analysis software for immune sequencing data. About the research overall: Patients had relapsing-remitting, secondary progressive or progressive-relapsing multiple sclerosis; some lacked subtype.

Study results and limitations: Versus controls, multiple sclerosis patients showed significantly lower diversity (normalized Chao1). TRBV segments more frequent in patients than in controls numbered a few and included TRBV5-6, TRBV5-1 and TRBV20-1. Strong co-clustering by F measure was evident for samples that had been prepared in the same batch.

The CDR3 has 12 residues. Trimming pared 5 bases from V and 8 bases from J, leaving 12 bases between. From germline, CDR1 is SGHAT and CDR2 FQNNGV. The receptor was isolated from a girl aged 5-17 years with multiple sclerosis. Material: blood. V gene TRBV11-2 combines with J gene TRBJ1-2; possibly TRBD1 for D (6 bases). CDR3 nucleotides: TGTGCCAGCAGCCCCGAGGGGGGAGGCTACACCTTC. Its protein product is CASSPEGGGYTF.